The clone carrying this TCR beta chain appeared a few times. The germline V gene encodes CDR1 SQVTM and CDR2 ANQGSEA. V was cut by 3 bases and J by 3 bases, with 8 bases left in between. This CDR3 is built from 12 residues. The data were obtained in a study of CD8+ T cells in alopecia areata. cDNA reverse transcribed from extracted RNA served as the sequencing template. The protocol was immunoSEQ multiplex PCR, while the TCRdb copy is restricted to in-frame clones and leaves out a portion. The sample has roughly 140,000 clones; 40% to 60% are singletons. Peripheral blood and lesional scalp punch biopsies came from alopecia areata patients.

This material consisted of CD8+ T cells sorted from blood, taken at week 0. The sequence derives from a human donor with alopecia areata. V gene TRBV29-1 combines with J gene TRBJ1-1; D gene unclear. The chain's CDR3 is CSVDQRYTEAFF. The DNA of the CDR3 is TGCAGCGTTGACCAGAGATACACTGAAGCTTTCTTT. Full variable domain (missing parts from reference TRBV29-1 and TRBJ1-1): SAVISQKPSRDICQRGTSLTIQCQVDSQVTMMFWYRQQPGQSLTLIATANQGSEATYESGFVIDKFPISRPNLTFSTLTVSNMSPEDSSIYLCSVDQRYTEAFFGQGTRLTVV.